Listed here are 30 T cell receptor beta chains from one sample, sequenced in a study of cytomegalovirus exposure and HLA in healthy donors. Sequenced by immunoSEQ multiplex PCR; TCRdb stores in-frame clones only, minus some. The profile shows 120,000 or so clones, over 85% of them singletons. The sample consisted of PBMCs. The origin of the receptors is a woman aged 18-29 years in good health and CMV-seronegative.

The chain links TRBV5-4 to TRBJ1-1, with D maybe TRBD1 (6 bases). Trimming took 4 bases from V and 5 from J, leaving 9 bases between them. This CDR3 has 12 amino acids. Germline loops: CDR1 SGHNT, CDR2 YYREEE (reference sequence). The CDR3 loop is CASSIGGTEAFF. CDR3 DNA sequence: TGTGCCAGCAGCATAGGGGGAACTGAAGCTTTCTTT. Drawing the rest from reference TRBV5-4 and TRBJ1-1, the complete variable domain is ETGVTQSPTHLIKTRGQQVTLRCSSQSGHNTVSWYQQALGQGPQFIFQYYREEENGRGNFPPRFSGLQFPNYSSELNVNALELDDSALYLCASSIGGTEAFFGQGTRLTVV.

The chain couples TRBV2 to TRBJ2-6; 8 bases are a match to TRBD1. The CDR3 extends over 18 amino acids. Germline V CDR1 and CDR2: SNHLY, FYNNEI. Unmatched junction bases numbered 10, after V lost 4 bases and J lost 2 bases. CDR3: CASSGWDRPSTGANVLTF. CDR3 sequence (DNA): TGTGCCAGCAGTGGATGGGACAGGCCTAGCACTGGGGCCAACGTCCTGACTTTC.

The rearrangement joins TRBV9 to TRBJ1-3, with unresolved D. Germline values: CDR1 SGDLS, CDR2 YYNGEE. Trimming shortened V by 0 bases and J by 0 bases, and 10 bases separated the two germline ends. The CDR3 runs 16 residues. The CDR3 DNA sequence: TGTGCCAGCAGCGTAGAAGGCGGCACCTCTGGAAACACCATATATTTT. The encoded protein is CASSVEGGTSGNTIYF.

This rearrangement joins TRBV28 to TRBJ2-4; D might be TRBD2 (6 bases). The CDR3 length is 14 residues. Germline CDR1 is MDHEN and CDR2 is SYDVKM. V was pared by 1 base and J by 7 bases, with 11 bases between. The CDR3 nucleotides are TGTGCCAGCAGTTTATTAGGGCGGGGTAACATTCAGTACTTC. Translating gives CASSLLGRGNIQYF.

V usage is TRBV6-4 and J usage is TRBJ2-1; weak D call: TRBD2 (6 bases). The CDR3 consists of 16 residues. V was shortened by 0 bases and J by 6 bases, with 15 bases between the two germline ends. Per the germline V gene, CDR1 is MRHNA and CDR2 is SNTAGT. CDR3 in DNA: TGTGCCAGCAGTGACTCTGTGGGGGAGGCTGGCAATGAGCAGTTCTTC. It yields the protein CASSDSVGEAGNEQFF.

The gene calls are TRBV6-5 and TRBJ1-5; maybe TRBD1 (6 bases). The ends were cut back, 6 bases at V and 2 bases at J, with 11 bases in the middle. The germline V gene has CDR1 MNHEY and CDR2 SVGAGI. The CDR3 totals 14 residues. The CDR3 sequence: CASRPTGRNQPQHF. CDR3 nucleotides: TGTGCCAGCAGGCCCACAGGGCGCAATCAGCCCCAGCATTTT.

The chain carries TRBV19 and TRBJ2-4; D is unclear. The germline gives CDR1 LNHDA, CDR2 SQIVND (reference sequence). The CDR3 spans 14 residues. V lost 0 bases, J lost 3 bases, and 6 bases lay in between. CDR3 region: CASSIDVSKNIQYF. The CDR3 coding sequence is TGTGCCAGTAGTATAGATGTCAGCAAAAACATTCAGTACTTC.

The rearrangement uses TRBV10-3 and TRBJ1-2; 8 nucleotides align to TRBD1. CDR1 and CDR2 from the germline V gene are ENHRY and SYGVKD. V lost 2 bases and J lost 7; bases outside the gene matches: 9. This CDR3 is 15 amino acids long. CDR3: CAISEGQGAWVGYTF. The CDR3 DNA is TGTGCCATCAGTGAGGGGCAGGGGGCCTGGGTTGGCTACACCTTC.

This rearrangement joins TRBV18 to TRBJ2-5; 10 bases fit TRBD1. CDR1 is KGHSH, CDR2 LQKENI, per germline. Losses at the gene ends were 3 bases for V and 3 bases for J; bases not matched to a gene: 4. The CDR3 runs 15 residues. CDR3 residues: CASSPTTGGKETQYF. CDR3 DNA: TGTGCCAGCTCACCGACGACAGGGGGCAAAGAGACCCAGTACTTC.

In this sample, this clone turned up once. The rearrangement joins TRBV19 to TRBJ1-2, with 8 bases fitting TRBD1. Germline lookup yields CDR1 LNHDA and CDR2 SQIVND (reference sequence). The junction had 10 bases not matched to a gene; V was cut back by 5 bases and J by 8 bases. This CDR3 is built from 14 residues. The CDR3 is CASSSSQGASGYTF. For the CDR3, the DNA is TGTGCCAGTAGTTCGTCTCAGGGGGCGTCGGGCTACACCTTC.

The chain uses TRBV21-1 and TRBJ2-1; no DNA check was done on the table's D call, TRBD2. TRBV21-1 is listed as a pseudogene. This CDR3 contains 19 residues. The CDR3 coding sequence is TGTGCCAGCAGCAAAGAAAGTCTAGCGCCCCTGAACTCCTACAATGAGCAGTTCTTC. Translation: CASSKESLAPLNSYNEQFF.

The genes are TRBV18 and TRBJ2-3; 11 nucleotides match TRBD2. CDR3 length equals 15 residues. From germline, CDR1 is KGHSH and CDR2 LQKENI. J lost 5 bases, V lost 3 bases, and 4 bases had no gene match. The CDR3 DNA is TGTGCCAGCTCACCCGGACTAGCGGGTGTAGATACGCAGTATTTT. Translation gives CASSPGLAGVDTQYF.

This clone has just a few counts. The chain has TRBV5-1 and TRBJ2-2; possible D gene TRBD1, 6 bases. Germline V gene lookup returns CDR1 SGHRS and CDR2 YFSETQ. This CDR3 contains 14 residues. V shed 2 bases and J shed 5 bases, with 10 bases lying between them. The CDR3 loop reads CASSFRQGTGELFF. The CDR3, as DNA: TGCGCCAGCAGCTTTCGCCAGGGGACCGGGGAGCTGTTTTTT.

The chain carries TRBV7-6 and TRBJ2-2; D possibly corresponds to TRBD1 (5 bases). The V end lost 1 base, the J end lost 5 bases, and 17 bases lay between the germline ends. The length of the CDR3 is 17 residues. Germline lookup yields CDR1 SGHVS and CDR2 FNYEAQ. The DNA for the CDR3 is TGTGCCAGCAGCTTAGTTCTGGGGCGAAAGGAAACCGGGGAGCTGTTTTTT. Translation: CASSLVLGRKETGELFF.

V is TRBV2 and J is TRBJ2-1; 7 nucleotides line up with TRBD2. Germline CDR1 and CDR2: SNHLY and FYNNEI. Trimming at V came to 0 bases and at J to 10 bases, leaving 6 bases not matched to a gene. The CDR3 covers 14 residues. The CDR3, as DNA: TGTGCCAGCAGTGAAGCACTAGCGTCTAGCGAGCAGTTCTTC. This translates into CASSEALASSEQFF.

V and J are TRBV30 and TRBJ2-7; 8 bases fit TRBD2. V shed 0 bases, J shed 3 bases, and the junction held 4 bases outside the gene matches. The CDR3 loop spans 14 amino acids. The germline V gene encodes CDR1 GTSNPN and CDR2 SVGIG (reference sequence). The CDR3 is CAWSVGGEVYEQYF. CDR3 bases: TGTGCCTGGAGTGTCGGGGGGGAGGTCTACGAGCAGTACTTC. Supplemented by reference TRBV30 and TRBJ2-7, the full variable domain reads SQTIHQWPATLVQPVGSPLSLECTVEGTSNPNLYWYRQAAGRGLQLLFYSVGIGQISSEVPQNLSASRPQDRQFILSSKKLLLSDSGFYLCAWSVGGEVYEQYFGPGTRLTVT.

In DNA form, the CDR3 reads TGTGCCAGTAGTATACCCCGGTCAGGGGCGATCAGTGAGCAGTTCTTC. Residues: CASSIPRSGAISEQFF. The chain is built from TRBV19 and TRBJ2-1; weak D call: TRBD1 (6 bases). The CDR3 runs 16 residues. The germline CDR1 and CDR2 sequences are LNHDA and SQIVND (reference sequence). V was shortened by 2 bases and J by 9 bases, with 20 bases between the two germline ends.

The rearrangement joins TRBV28 to TRBJ2-7; tentatively, D is TRBD2 (6 bases). Between the trimmed V and J ends, which lost 3 bases and 2 bases, there was a span of 17 bases. The CDR3 runs to 16 residues. The V gene's germline CDR1 is MDHEN and CDR2 SYDVKM. This CDR3 is CASSLSGGLKAYEQYF. CDR3 bases: TGTGCCAGCAGTTTGTCCGGGGGTCTAAAAGCCTACGAGCAGTACTTC. The whole variable domain, remainder taken from reference TRBV28 and TRBJ2-7, is DVKVTQSSRYLVKRTGEKVFLECVQDMDHENMFWYRQDPGLGLRLIYFSYDVKMKEKGDIPEGYSVSREKKERFSLILESASTNQTSMYLCASSLSGGLKAYEQYFGPGTRLTVT.

V is TRBV6-6 and J is TRBJ2-7; a weak D match, TRBD2 (6 bases). The CDR3 has 16 amino acids. Germline V lookup: CDR1 MNHNY, CDR2 SVGAGI (reference sequence). Trimming pared 0 bases from V and 2 bases from J, leaving 14 bases between. CDR3 coding DNA: TGTGCCAGCAGTTACTCGAGGGCGGGAAAAACCTACGAGCAGTACTTC. Translated: CASSYSRAGKTYEQYF.

This clone appeared a single time. J is TRBJ1-6 and V is TRBV6-5, with 10 nucleotides matching TRBD1. After removal of 4 bases from V and 8 bases from J, the junction contained 8 bases not matched to a gene. This CDR3 contains 16 residues. Germline V CDR1 and CDR2: MNHEY, SVGAGI. CDR3 region: CASSLSGTGVDSPLHF. CDR3 coding DNA: TGTGCCAGCAGTTTATCCGGGACAGGGGTGGATTCACCCCTCCACTTT.

The V gene is TRBV18, the J gene TRBJ1-1; D is uncertain. Germline loops: CDR1 KGHSH, CDR2 LQKENI. Trimming left V 4 bases short and J 1 base short, with 4 bases between. The CDR3 extends over 12 amino acids. DNA of the CDR3: TGTGCCAGCTCACGAGCGAACACTGAAGCTTTCTTT. Its translation is CASSRANTEAFF.

The genes are TRBV2 and TRBJ2-3; no clear D gene. The CDR3 loop spans 12 amino acids. Between the trimmed V and J ends, which lost 5 bases and 5 bases, there was a span of 8 bases. Germline lookup yields CDR1 SNHLY and CDR2 FYNNEI. CDR3 in amino acids: CASSPPGDTQYF. As DNA, the CDR3 is TGTGCCAGCAGTCCACCGGGAGATACGCAGTATTTT. Supplemented by reference TRBV2 and TRBJ2-3, the full variable domain reads EPEVTQTPSHQVTQMGQEVILRCVPISNHLYFYWYRQILGQKVEFLVSFYNNEISEKSEIFDDQFSVERPDGSNFTLKIRSTKLEDSAMYFCASSPPGDTQYFGPGTRLTVL.

This sequence joins TRBV5-6 and TRBJ1-4; tentatively, D is TRBD1 (6 bases). V dropped 2 bases and J dropped 0 bases, with 11 bases sitting between them. This CDR3 is 16 amino acids long. Germline values: CDR1 SGHDT, CDR2 YYEEEE. As DNA, the CDR3 is TGTGCCAGCAGCTTTGGGGGGGGCACAACTAATGAAAAACTGTTTTTT. Translating it yields CASSFGGGTTNEKLFF.

This clone was seen a handful of times. The rearrangement links TRBV28 to TRBJ2-7; 10 nucleotides align to TRBD2. Germline V gene data show CDR1 as MDHEN and CDR2 as SYDVKM. There are 14 residues in the CDR3. After removal of 6 bases from V and 2 bases from J, the junction contained 4 bases not matched to a gene. The CDR3 is CASRLSGGTYEQYF. The CDR3 DNA follows: TGTGCCAGCAGACTTAGCGGGGGGACCTACGAGCAGTACTTC.

V is TRBV19 and J is TRBJ1-4; D might be TRBD1 (6 bases). In germline, CDR1 is LNHDA, CDR2 SQIVND (reference sequence). The CDR3 contains 13 residues. Trimming stripped 3 bases from V and 7 bases from J, with 9 bases between. CDR3 amino acids: CASSITGSEKLFF. The CDR3 DNA follows: TGTGCCAGTAGTATTACAGGGAGTGAAAAACTGTTTTTT.

The V call is TRBV10-1, the J call TRBJ1-2; the D gene is possibly TRBD1 (6 bases). The V end was cut by 0 bases, the J end by 7 bases, with 21 bases between. The CDR3 totals 17 residues. Germline-derived CDR1 and CDR2 are WNHNN and SYGVQD (reference sequence). The DNA of the CDR3 is TGCGCCAGCAGTGAGTCTATCCAGGGGCGCCTCGCTGCTGGCTACACCTTC. This sequence encodes CASSESIQGRLAAGYTF.

V and J are TRBV7-9 and TRBJ2-2; 8 nucleotides agree with TRBD2. CDR1 and CDR2 from the germline V gene are SEHNR and FQNEAQ (reference sequence). The V and J ends lost 3 bases and 3 bases, in that order; junction bases with no gene match: 9. The CDR3 sequence is 17 residues long. As DNA, the CDR3 is TGTGCCAGCAGCTTGCCCCGGGGGGGGTCCGACACCGGGGAGCTGTTTTTT. This encodes CASSLPRGGSDTGELFF. The whole variable domain, remainder taken from reference TRBV7-9 and TRBJ2-2, is DTGVSQNPRHKITKRGQNVTFRCDPISEHNRLYWYRQTLGQGPEFLTYFQNEAQLEKSRLLSDRFSAERPKGSFSTLEIQRTEQGDSAMYLCASSLPRGGSDTGELFFGEGSRLTVL.

The chain carries TRBV7-9 and TRBJ2-1, with D possibly matching TRBD2 (6 bases). From germline, CDR1 is SEHNR and CDR2 FQNEAQ (reference sequence). CDR3 length: 18 amino acids. The germline V and J ends were trimmed by 5 bases and 0 bases, with 20 bases remaining between them. CDR3 sequence: CASSVENLAANSYNEQFF. For the CDR3, the DNA is TGTGCCAGCAGCGTAGAGAACTTAGCGGCCAACTCCTACAATGAGCAGTTCTTC.

This clone has only one observation. The chain uses TRBV14 and TRBJ2-1; possibly TRBD1 for D (6 bases). CDR3 length equals 15 residues. CDR1 and CDR2 from the germline V gene are SGHDN and FVKESK. The V end lost 4 bases, the J end lost 8 bases, and 18 bases lay between the germline ends. The CDR3 DNA sequence: TGTGCCAGCAGCCCAGGCTTTAGGACAGCCGATGAGCAGTTCTTC. It specifies CASSPGFRTADEQFF.

The V gene is TRBV19, the J gene TRBJ1-3; D possibly corresponds to TRBD1 (6 bases). Germline CDR1 and CDR2: LNHDA and SQIVND (reference sequence). CDR3 size: 15 residues. Trimming took 7 bases from V and 5 from J, leaving 18 bases between them. CDR3 in amino acids: CASTQGTIRRNTIYF. CDR3 bases: TGTGCCAGTACCCAGGGGACAATAAGAAGAAACACCATATATTTT. The variable domain in full, completed from reference TRBV19 and TRBJ1-3, reads DGGITQSPKYLFRKEGQNVTLSCEQNLNHDAMYWYRQDPGQGLRLIYYSQIVNDFQKGDIAEGYSVSREKKESFPLTVTSAQKNPTAFYLCASTQGTIRRNTIYFGEGSWLTVV.